This TCR beta chain was captured in a study of pediatric ulcerative colitis (dated by TCRdb to between 2018 and 2021). Describing the broader study: Pancolitis was present in several ulcerative colitis patients and left-sided colitis in two, and histology consistent with ulcerative colitis was found in all of these patients. Some 10 newly diagnosed, treatment-naive pediatric ulcerative colitis patients and a few non-IBD control children each provided paired blood and rectal samples. The Pediatric Ulcerative Colitis Activity Index classified a couple of patients as having mild disease, four as having moderate disease and three as having acute severe colitis. The full study reports these points: Because repertoires came from total lymphocyte DNA, patterns in rare subsets such as regulatory T cells may not be reflected. Clonal overlap between a subject's own blood and rectum was significantly greater in ulcerative colitis patients than in controls, which suggests more T cell trafficking to inflamed tissue. With only four individuals, the healthy control group was small. A couple of rectal CDR3 clonotypes were present in all ulcerative colitis patients and in none of the controls. T cells from blood may have been included in the rectal pinch biopsies, particularly in patients with overt colitis. For technical reasons, the blood samples of two patients yielded substantially fewer templates, so those samples were excluded from the blood-rectal overlap analysis. Controls, mild-moderate and acute severe colitis patients were separated by rectal repertoire features, and reduced rectal diversity due to clonal expansions was observed in acute severe colitis.

During colonoscopy, one to two rectal pinch biopsies were obtained for research purposes. Before the diagnostic colonoscopy, none of the ulcerative colitis patients had been given immunosuppressive medication. Before DNA was isolated, the rectal biopsies underwent proteinase K digestion. The Wizard kit (Promega) was used to extract genomic DNA from blood and intestinal samples. Germline trimming amounts to 4 bases on V and 7 bases on J, with 13 as the count of junction bases outside the gene matches. Taken from the germline V gene, the CDR1 and CDR2 loops are SGHRS and YFSETQ. Reading from cysteine to phenylalanine, the CDR3 counts 16 amino acids. The kept DNA is CDR3 alone, 48 bases in frame from the first base. Using the immunoSEQ TRB Survey service, rearranged CDR3 beta regions were amplified from genomic DNA with multiplex V and J primers. To keep sequencing depth the same across samples, survey-level depth of up to 500,000 reads per sample was applied. The libraries were purified and pooled, then sequenced using Illumina technology. The original pipeline was this. Productive clonality, sample overlap, pairwise scatters, CDR3 beta length, V/D/J gene usage and productiveness were assessed with immunoSEQ online tools. Calculated diversity was defined as the number of unique rearrangements divided by total templates, multiplied by 100, and Shannon and Simpson indices were computed as well. Principal component analysis was performed on Z-score normalized data with the R prcomp function and the ggbiplot package. Morisita's index was used to measure clonal overlap between blood and rectum within each subject. The clones in this table, taken by TCRdb from immuneACCESS, are in-frame only. Not every clone is retained; where verified, under half of the shortfall comes from an unresolved V gene, and the cause of the rest is unknown. V and J calls and clone size come straight from that table; D and trimming were deduced from the DNA. This sample has around 40,000 clones in its table, and 75% of those were observed once. Jointly, the top ten make up around 9.1% of the sample.

Worth noting for this clone: There is no known antigen for this receptor. Base qualities are missing; no much larger clone stands one base away.

Input material: gut tissue. The TCR sequence derives from a boy between 10 and 17 years old with severe ulcerative colitis. The rearranged chain carries TRBV5-1 and TRBJ2-1; TRBD2 fits 8 bases in the junction. The CDR3 sequence is CASSASGLARGNEQFF. The DNA sequence is TGCGCCAGCAGCGCTAGCGGACTAGCCCGGGGAAATGAGCAGTTCTTC.